This TCR beta chain is from a study of kidney transplant recipient with SARS-CoV-2 infection. TCRdb called the reads again in MiXCR, with one record for every CDR3 protein. The sample lists roughly 230,000 distinct CDR3 sequences, about 30% seen once, with under 7.5% in the top ten. The CDR3 is 15 amino acids. V was clipped by 3 bases and J by 2 bases, with 16 bases between them. CDR1 is DFQATT, CDR2 SNEGSKA, per germline (reference sequence). The source is a male patient in his thirties who had COVID-19 and was a kidney transplant recipient. Some T cells may be transferred from the graft donor. The starting material was a blood sample, obtained at baseline and between days 110 and 120 from a kidney transplant recipient. The gene calls are TRBV20-1 and TRBJ2-5; D might be TRBD1 (5 bases). The CDR3: CSASPAQGDQETQYF. CDR3 sequence (DNA): TGCAGTGCTAGCCCTGCCCAGGGCGATCAAGAGACCCAGTACTTC.